This T cell receptor (beta chain) was found in a study of cytomegalovirus exposure and HLA in healthy donors (dated by TCRdb to between 2016 and 2019). Study-level background: An earlier analysis of approximately 640 of the donors reported 276 Gb of sequence data and more than 90 million unique TCR beta sequences from around 200 million T cells. An early release that covered roughly 600 HLA-typed donors contained about 300 gigabases of sequencing data and tens of millions of unique TCR sequences. Among the roughly 400 genotyped donors, around 81% belonged to the genetic ancestry cluster associated with self-reported Caucasian donors. The study aimed to test whether signatures of past pathogen exposure could be identified by cataloging public T cell receptors. The T cell repertoires of several hundred subjects were profiled by immunosequencing and related to cytomegalovirus serostatus. A separate validation cohort of over a hundred different subjects was used in addition to the 666-subject first cohort. To predict cytomegalovirus infection status, the study combined high-throughput TCR immunosequencing, statistical association of individual TCRs with disease status, and machine learning. A later analysis re-examined previously published TCR beta repertoires from just over 650 donors and added high-resolution HLA genotyping to investigate patterns of TCR occurrence. The later analysis used no new phenotypic data to find candidate immune exposures, relying instead on TCR beta sequences and their occurrence across donors. An earlier analysis of 587 of the donors used high-throughput TCR beta sequencing to judge whether each TCR beta V gene segment behaved as functional or pseudogenic. Donor age, sex, ethnicity and CMV serostatus were compiled together with the repertoire data. A later genetic analysis used genome-wide SNP genotypes for about three fifths of the roughly 700 donors, treating that subset as a discovery cohort. Every discovery cohort repertoire had been produced on one sequencing platform. Class I and class II HLA loci were covered by the typing at four-digit resolution. The number of typed donors differed by locus: 629-630 for A, B, C, DRB1 and DQB1; about 520 for DQA1; about 600 for DPA1; and about 450 for DPB1. Four or five DR-DQ haplotypes were treated as single units for association and clustering because of strong linkage in the cohort. On average, roughly 250,000 unique TCR beta nucleotide sequences were sequenced per donor among about 400 genotyped donors of the cohort, with about 19% of those sequences being non-productive.

About this clone itself: Its antigen target is currently unknown. Within one base of it there is no much larger clone, and no base qualities were kept.

The cohort was made up of under 800 healthy bone marrow donors. Cohort members were all nominally healthy when sampled, although unrecorded immune exposures were likely present. The donor tested CMV seronegative, placing the donor among the 350 to 400 seronegative members of the cohort. A peripheral blood sample was collected from each donor, and TCR beta sequencing was performed on peripheral blood mononuclear cells. The Qiagen DNeasy Blood Extraction Kit was used to extract genomic DNA from the blood cell samples. From its cysteine to its phenylalanine, the CDR3 spans 17 amino acids. The kept DNA is CDR3 alone, 51 bases in frame from the first base. For CDR1 and CDR2, the germline V gene lists SGHTA and FQGNSA. V lost 3 bases and J lost 2 bases; the stretch between them is 17 bases long. Library generation was performed with the immunoSEQ multiplex PCR assay. For the multiplex PCR, a mixture combining 60 forward primers for TCR Vbeta segments and 13 reverse primers for TCR Jbeta segments was used. Amplification of the CDR3 region of rearranged TCR beta genes was performed with a multiplex PCR assay on genomic DNA. On the Illumina HiSeq System, the amplified TCR beta libraries were sequenced as 87-base-pair reads. The published analysis was carried out like this. In a later analysis, roughly 80 million unique TCR beta chains were counted across the approximately 670 repertoires, and approximately 9.9 million of these chains were shared by at least two donors. Raw reads were error-corrected and collapsed into unique sequences with a nearest-neighbor algorithm that merged closely related sequences to remove PCR and sequencing errors. To assign V, D and J gene segments, CDR3 sequences were aligned to IMGT reference sequences. For a sequence to be retained, a match of at least six nucleotides to both a V gene segment and a J gene segment was required. Rearrangements were called productive when the CDR3 lacked stop codons and stayed in frame with V and J; all others were non-productive. Following IMGT convention, CDR3 was defined as the stretch from the second conserved V-encoded cysteine to the conserved J-encoded phenylalanine. Sequences without an unambiguous match to a single V gene segment were excluded from the earlier analysis of a few hundred of the donors. In an earlier analysis of approximately 590 of the donors, a V segment was called functional when productive rearrangements were above 56.7%, and segregating when the standard deviation between donors exceeded 5%. To diagnose cytomegalovirus status from the catalog of TCR beta chain sequences, a statistical classification framework was built. In a later analysis, V and J genes were assigned by comparing TCR nucleotide sequences against IMGT/GENE-DB human TR gene sequences. Using the TCRdist pipeline, a later analysis assigned CDR3 sequences along with most-parsimonious VDJ recombination scenarios. A later analysis defined each TCR beta chain by its CDR3 amino acid sequence plus V-gene family, and excluded reads lacking a unique V-gene family. A later analysis removed several hundred highly shared, low-generation-probability nucleotide sequences to deal with suspected cross-contamination and a sequencing artifact. For each public chain, a later analysis derived a clonal expansion index from normalized ranks of inferred template counts within each repertoire. In a later analysis, generation probabilities were computed using a VDJ recombination model fitted to out-of-frame rearrangements, and the results were checked against IGoR. A later analysis scored TCR-TCR, TCR-HLA and TCR-CMV co-occurrence with hypergeometric tests, applying a repertoire-size bias correction to TCR pairs. In a later analysis, false discovery rates were estimated by permuting HLA or CMV assignments 20 times. A later analysis grouped co-occurring TCRs with DBSCAN, adding TCRdist sequence similarity when clustering within HLA-allele-positive subsets. For co-occurrence clustering, repertoires with fewer than 30,000 or more than 120,000 public chains were excluded, along with 5 or 6 repertoires with anomalous nucleotide sharing. TCRdb's version of the immuneACCESS table is confined to in-frame rearrangements and falls short of the full clone set. An unresolved V gene accounts for under half of the shortfall where checked; the remainder is of unknown origin. Clone size and V and J calls were adopted from that table, with D and trimming inferred from the DNA. The sample table contains about 180,000 clones; only one count was recorded for roughly 85% of them. The ten largest clones represent 1.3% of the sample.

What the study reported, not specific to this receptor: The cohort was sequenced for TCR beta chains only, and without alpha or paired-chain data the features that could be detected were limited. In a later genetic analysis, a missense DCLRE1C variant was associated with V-gene and J-gene trimming of TCR beta chains, and the association was replicated in an independent cohort. Because HLA typing was missing for some donors at each locus, association tests included only the typed subset. In an earlier analysis of 587 of the donors, most TCR beta V segments appeared in productive rearrangements about 90% or about 30% of the time, broadly matching IMGT annotations. According to a later analysis, parvovirus B19, influenza, CMV and Epstein-Barr virus appeared linked to several top co-occurrence clusters. A later genetic analysis reported fewer N-insertions in productive TCRs among donors in an Asian-associated ancestry cluster than the roughly 700-donor mean. Assigning TCR associations to individual alleles was difficult when HLA alleles, especially DR and DQ, strongly co-occurred. The only immune exposure information available for the cohort was CMV serostatus. Cytomegalovirus status was reported to be diagnosed by the classifier with high specificity and sensitivity in both the original and validation cohorts. A later analysis found that most CMV-associated TCR beta chains appeared HLA-restricted, with HLA associations seemingly driven largely by CMV exposure. A later analysis associated 15,000 to 20,000 TCR beta sequences with specific HLA alleles at a false discovery rate of 0.05. Because the 87-base-pair reads could not distinguish some IMGT-functional V segments, including TRBV6-2 and TRBV6-3, those segments were excluded. A few of the identified cytomegalovirus-associated TCR beta chains were confirmed in vitro to be specific for cytomegalovirus antigens. In the study, around 150 TCR beta chains were listed as associated with cytomegalovirus. A later analysis found that HLA-associated TCR beta chains were more clonally expanded and had lower generation probabilities than equally common non-associated chains. The presence/absence analyses assumed that sequencing depth was roughly uniform across donors, and that assumption may not be true. According to the authors, the approach could potentially be generalized to other disease states and immunological phenotypes. Most TCR sequences were observed very rarely across donors, whereas some public TCRs were present in many individuals. Approximately 16 rarely observed V segments, including chromosome 9 orphons, were excluded from the earlier analysis of approximately 600 of the donors because counts were too low. A group of highly shared sequence variants was considered likely to be a technical artifact of the sequencing pipeline. A further reported finding was that TCR beta sequences accurately predicted the HLA-A and HLA-B alleles for most subjects in the first cohort. Linkage disequilibrium might explain the correlated functional status among segregating V segments, but an unknown experimental factor could not be excluded. According to a later analysis, TCR association rates differed among HLA loci, with DRB1 alleles showing the most associated TCRs and HLA-C alleles showing the fewest.

The sequence joins TRBV7-2 to TRBJ2-1, and the D gene may be TRBD1, 6 bases matching. The clonotype originates from a man aged 30 to 39 in good health and CMV-seronegative. The sequenced material came from PBMCs. The nucleotide sequence is given as TGTGCCAGCAGCTTTCTCGTTGGGGGCAACCCCTACAATGAGCAGTTCTTC. It translates to CASSFLVGGNPYNEQFF. The CDR3 plus the reference TRBV7-2 and TRBJ2-1 genes for the other parts give the full variable domain: GAGVSQSPSNKVTEKGKDVELRCDPISGHTALYWYRQSLGQGLEFLIYFQGNSAPDKSGLPSDRFSAERTGGSVSTLTIQRTQQEDSAVYLCASSFLVGGNPYNEQFFGPGTRLTVL.